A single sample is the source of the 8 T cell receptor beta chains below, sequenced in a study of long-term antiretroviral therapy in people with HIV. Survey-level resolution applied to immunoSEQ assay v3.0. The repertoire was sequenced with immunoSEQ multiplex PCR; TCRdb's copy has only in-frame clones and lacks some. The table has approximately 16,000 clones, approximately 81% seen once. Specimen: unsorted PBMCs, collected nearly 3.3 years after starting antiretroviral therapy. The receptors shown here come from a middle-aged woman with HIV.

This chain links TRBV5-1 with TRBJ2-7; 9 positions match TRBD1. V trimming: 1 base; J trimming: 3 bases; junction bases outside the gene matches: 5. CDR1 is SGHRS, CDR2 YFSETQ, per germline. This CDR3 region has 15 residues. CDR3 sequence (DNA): TGCGCCAGCAGCTTGTCTGGGACAGGGAACTACGAGCAGTACTTC. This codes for CASSLSGTGNYEQYF. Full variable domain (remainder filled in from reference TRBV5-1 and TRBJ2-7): KAGVTQTPRYLIKTRGQQVTLSCSPISGHRSVSWYQQTPGQGLQFLFEYFSETQRNKGNFPGRFSGRQFSNSRSEMNVSTLELGDSALYLCASSLSGTGNYEQYFGPGTRLTVT.

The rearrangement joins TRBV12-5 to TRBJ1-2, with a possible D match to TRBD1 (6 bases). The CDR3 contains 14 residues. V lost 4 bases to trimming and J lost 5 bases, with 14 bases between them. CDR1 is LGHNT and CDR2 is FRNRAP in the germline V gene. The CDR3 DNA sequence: TGTGCTAGTGGTTCCCCGCCAGGGGTTTATGGCTACACCTTC. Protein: CASGSPPGVYGYTF.

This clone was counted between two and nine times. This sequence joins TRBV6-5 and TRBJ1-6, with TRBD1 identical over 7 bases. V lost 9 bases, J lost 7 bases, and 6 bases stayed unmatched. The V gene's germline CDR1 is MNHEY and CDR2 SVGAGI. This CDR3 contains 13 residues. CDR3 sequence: CASQGQSNSPLHF. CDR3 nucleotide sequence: TGTGCCAGTCAGGGACAGAGCAATTCACCCCTCCACTTT.

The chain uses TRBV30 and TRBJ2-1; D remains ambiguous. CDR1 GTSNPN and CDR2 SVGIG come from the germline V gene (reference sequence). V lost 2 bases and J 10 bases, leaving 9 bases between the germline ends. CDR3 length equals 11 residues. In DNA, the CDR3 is TGTGCCTGGAGTCTATCATTAGAGCAGTTCTTC. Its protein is CAWSLSLEQFF.

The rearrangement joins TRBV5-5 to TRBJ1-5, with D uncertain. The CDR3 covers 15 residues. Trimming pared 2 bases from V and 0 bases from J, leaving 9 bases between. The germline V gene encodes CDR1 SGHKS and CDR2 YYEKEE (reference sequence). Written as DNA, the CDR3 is TGTGCCAGCAGCTTTATGTGGGATAGCAATCAGCCCCAGCATTTT. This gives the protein CASSFMWDSNQPQHF.

CDR3 coding DNA: TGTGCCAGCAGCTCGGGACTAGCGGCTGGGGCCAACGTCCTGACTTTC. Residues: CASSSGLAAGANVLTF. The V and J genes are TRBV7-2 and TRBJ2-6, with 11 nucleotides matching TRBD2. Germline V gene sequence: CDR1 SGHTA, CDR2 FQGNSA. With V trimmed by 4 bases and J by 2 bases, 1 base remained unmatched. The CDR3 has 16 residues.

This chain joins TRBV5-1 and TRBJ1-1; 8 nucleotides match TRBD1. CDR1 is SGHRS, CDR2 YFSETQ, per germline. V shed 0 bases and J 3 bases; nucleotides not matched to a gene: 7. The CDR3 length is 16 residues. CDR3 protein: CASSLAARQGHTEAFF. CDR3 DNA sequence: TGCGCCAGCAGCTTGGCCGCTAGACAGGGGCACACTGAAGCTTTCTTT.

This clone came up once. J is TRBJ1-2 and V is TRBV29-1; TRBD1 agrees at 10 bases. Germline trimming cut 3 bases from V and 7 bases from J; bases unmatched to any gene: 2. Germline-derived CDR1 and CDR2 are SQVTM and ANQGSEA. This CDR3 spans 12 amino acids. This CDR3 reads CSVEGQGSGYTF. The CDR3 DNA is TGCAGCGTTGAGGGACAGGGGTCTGGCTACACCTTC.